The 24 T cell receptor beta chains below all came from one sample that was sequenced in a study of T cell changes during pregnancy in multiple sclerosis (dated by TCRdb to between 2019 and 2020). Receptor amplification or capture employed the immunoSEQ multiplex PCR assay. The immuneACCESS repertoire file appears here via TCRdb, limited to in-frame rearrangements. These files lack a portion of the clones; in checked studies, under half of the deficit traces to unresolved V genes, and the cause of the others is not known. This sample comprises approximately 79,000 clones, around 93% of them detected only once. The ten largest clones represent around 0.75% of the sample. The material was peripheral blood, obtained in the second trimester of pregnancy. The receptors here all came from a female donor in good health, enrolled as a control in a pregnancy study.

J is TRBJ1-1 and V is TRBV19; D call uncertain. Germline V gives CDR1 LNHDA, CDR2 SQIVND (reference sequence). This CDR3 spans 15 amino acids. V gave up 1 base and J gave up 7 bases, with 16 bases separating them. CDR3 protein: CASSIVRVPEGEAFF. CDR3 in DNA: TGTGCCAGTAGTATAGTTCGGGTTCCCGAGGGTGAAGCTTTCTTT.

J is TRBJ2-7 and V is TRBV30, with TRBD2 matching 8 bases. Germline lookup yields CDR1 GTSNPN and CDR2 SVGIG (reference sequence). The CDR3 covers 13 residues. The J segment lost 5 bases and the V segment lost 4 bases, leaving 7 bases of the junction unmatched. CDR3 nucleotides: TGTGCCTGGACCATGACTAGCGCCGACGAGCAGTACTTC. Protein sequence: CAWTMTSADEQYF.

V is TRBV7-2 and J is TRBJ2-5; 8 bases map to TRBD2. The CDR3 is 15 residues long. The V and J ends lost 5 bases and 5 bases, in that order; junction bases with no gene match: 10. CDR1 SGHTA and CDR2 FQGNSA come from the germline V gene. The CDR3 nucleotides read TGTGCCAGCAGCGTCGGGATAGCGGGGCAGGAGACCCAGTACTTC. Protein: CASSVGIAGQETQYF.

This rearrangement joins TRBV7-9 to TRBJ2-1; 10 positions agree with TRBD2. V shed 2 bases and J 3 bases; nucleotides not matched to a gene: 10. This CDR3 is built from 18 residues. Germline CDR1 is SEHNR and CDR2 is FQNEAQ (reference sequence). The CDR3 bases are TGTGCCAGCAGCTTAAGTCTTAGCGGGGGGATACTCTACAATGAGCAGTTCTTC. Amino acids: CASSLSLSGGILYNEQFF.

This chain links TRBV19 with TRBJ1-3; 7 nucleotides agree with TRBD1. The CDR3 consists of 13 residues. CDR1 is LNHDA, CDR2 SQIVND, per germline (reference sequence). Trimming took 4 bases from V and 4 from J; bases not matched to a gene: 1. CDR3 nucleotide sequence: TGTGCCAGTAGTAAGGGACAGGGAAACACCATATATTTT. Encoded protein: CASSKGQGNTIYF.

V is TRBV7-9 and J is TRBJ2-3, with a possible D match to TRBD2 (7 bases). The CDR3 sequence is 16 residues long. CDR1 is SEHNR, CDR2 FQNEAQ, per germline (reference sequence). V shed 5 bases and J shed 6 bases, with 21 bases lying between them. The CDR3 sequence is CASSRKSGGKEDTQYF. CDR3 nucleotides: TGTGCCAGCAGCCGTAAGTCGGGGGGCAAGGAGGATACGCAGTATTTT.

The CDR3 DNA reads as TGTGCCAGCAGCTTCTTATCTGGACAGGGACGGGGCTACACCTTC. Protein product: CASSFLSGQGRGYTF. The chain carries TRBV7-8 and TRBJ1-2, with TRBD1 identical over 8 bases. Germline-derived CDR1 and CDR2 are SGHVS and FQNEAQ. V was clipped by 3 bases and J by 8 bases; unmatched bases: 11. The CDR3 extends over 15 amino acids. Looking up the rest from reference TRBV7-8 and TRBJ1-2 gives the full variable domain: GAGVSQSPRYKVAKRGQDVALRCDPISGHVSLFWYQQALGQGPEFLTYFQNEAQLDKSGLPSDRFFAERPEGSVSTLKIQRTQQEDSAVYLCASSFLSGQGRGYTFGSGTRLTVV.

This sequence joins TRBV5-6 and TRBJ1-3; D uncertain. Deletions cut 0 bases from V and 1 base from J, with 11 bases between. CDR1 and CDR2 (germline): SGHDT, YYEEEE. The CDR3 loop spans 16 amino acids. The CDR3 nucleotides read TGTGCCAGCAGCTTGGCCTGGAGGGCATCTGGAAACACCATATATTTT. This translates into CASSLAWRASGNTIYF.

The V and J genes are TRBV19 and TRBJ1-5; D might be TRBD1 (6 bases). The CDR3 length is 13 residues. Germline CDR1 reads LNHDA; CDR2 reads SQIVND (reference sequence). Deletions cut 5 bases from V and 7 bases from J, with 12 bases between. The CDR3 loop is CASSDRSGQPQHF. In DNA form, the CDR3 reads TGTGCCAGTAGTGACAGGTCGGGGCAGCCCCAGCATTTT.

This rearrangement joins TRBV18 to TRBJ1-1; D may be TRBD1 (6 bases). The CDR3 covers 18 residues. CDR1 is KGHSH, CDR2 LQKENI, per germline. Trimming shortened V by 1 base and J by 4 bases, and 22 bases separated the two germline ends. The CDR3 sequence: CASSPRGGQGSEATEAFF. The CDR3 nucleotides are TGTGCCAGCTCACCACGAGGCGGGCAGGGGAGTGAGGCCACTGAAGCTTTCTTT.

The chain recombines TRBV6-5 with TRBJ1-1; weak D call: TRBD1 (6 bases). V lost 0 bases and J 4 bases, leaving 15 bases between the germline ends. The CDR3 runs 16 residues. Germline V gene lookup returns CDR1 MNHEY and CDR2 SVGAGI. For the CDR3, the DNA is TGTGCCAGCAGTTACTCGACAGGACTGGTTAGCACTGAAGCTTTCTTT. Encoded protein: CASSYSTGLVSTEAFF.

The gene calls are TRBV25-1 and TRBJ2-1; D is unresolved. Germline V gene data show CDR1 as MGHDK and CDR2 as SYGVNS. The V and J ends lost 4 bases and 5 bases respectively, with 6 bases between them. The CDR3 is made up of 12 amino acids. DNA of the CDR3: TGTGCCAGCAGTGGGTTAGACAATGAGCAGTTCTTC. Its protein product is CASSGLDNEQFF.

V and J are TRBV6-5 and TRBJ2-3; D perhaps matches TRBD2 (5 bases). Trimming removed 7 bases at V and 4 bases at J, with 12 bases between. The CDR3 is 13 amino acids. Germline-derived CDR1 and CDR2 are MNHEY and SVGAGI. The CDR3 DNA reads as TGTGCCAGCACCCTCCTCGGGGCAGATACGCAGTATTTT. Protein: CASTLLGADTQYF.

The J gene is TRBJ2-3, the V gene TRBV9; D not resolved. V was shortened by 2 bases and J by 2 bases, with 9 bases between the two germline ends. The CDR3 is made up of 14 amino acids. Germline CDR1 SGDLS, CDR2 YYNGEE. CDR3 in DNA: TGTGCCAGCAGCGTGAGGCGGTCCACAGATACGCAGTATTTT. This gives the protein CASSVRRSTDTQYF.

This sequence joins TRBV14 and TRBJ1-6, with 7 bases lining up with TRBD1. The CDR3 is 16 residues long. Germline CDR1 reads SGHDN; CDR2 reads FVKESK. The ends lost 1 base at V and 10 bases at J; junction bases unmatched: 10. The CDR3 nucleotides read TGTGCCAGCAGCCAAGGACAGGGTCGGGTGAACTCACCCCTCCACTTT. Its translation is CASSQGQGRVNSPLHF.

The chain's CDR3 is CASSVVVLAGGSTGELFF. The CDR3 DNA reads TGTGCCAGCAGCGTAGTAGTACTAGCGGGGGGCAGCACCGGGGAGCTGTTTTTT. The V call is TRBV9, the J call TRBJ2-2; TRBD2 aligns across 12 bases. The CDR3 consists of 18 residues. V shed 0 bases, J shed 4 bases, and the junction held 7 bases outside the gene matches. CDR1 and CDR2 from the germline V gene are SGDLS and YYNGEE.

The V and J genes are TRBV9 and TRBJ1-2; no firm D call. Germline V gives CDR1 SGDLS, CDR2 YYNGEE. The CDR3 consists of 13 residues. Deletions cut 0 bases from V and 4 bases from J, with 7 bases between. CDR3 in DNA: TGTGCCAGCAGCGTAGCGTCCTCCTATGGCTACACCTTC. Its translation is CASSVASSYGYTF.

The chain joins TRBV30 to TRBJ1-5; D is undetermined. The germline V gene encodes CDR1 GTSNPN and CDR2 SVGIG (reference sequence). The CDR3 sequence is 13 residues long. With 1 base removed from V and 6 bases from J, the gap between germline ends came to 10 bases. The CDR3 DNA follows: TGTGCCTGGAGTGCTTCCGTAGCTCAGCCCCAGCATTTT. This sequence encodes CAWSASVAQPQHF.

A note on this clone: Different DNA sequences within this sample yield the same CDR3. The J gene is TRBJ2-7, the V gene TRBV2, with TRBD1 identical over 7 bases. The CDR3 extends over 14 amino acids. Germline V gives CDR1 SNHLY, CDR2 FYNNEI. Trimming took 3 bases from V and 4 from J; bases not matched to a gene: 6. Here the CDR3 reads CASSELDRAYEQYF. For the CDR3, the DNA is TGTGCCAGCAGTGAGCTTGACAGGGCTTACGAGCAGTACTTC.

The chain uses TRBV6-5 and TRBJ1-2; no reliable D call. Between the trimmed V and J ends, which lost 6 bases and 0 bases, there was a span of 5 bases. This CDR3 is 12 amino acids long. Germline V CDR1 and CDR2: MNHEY, SVGAGI. CDR3 amino acids: CASREANYGYTF. CDR3 sequence (DNA): TGTGCCAGCAGAGAGGCTAACTATGGCTACACCTTC.

The chain is built from TRBV5-1 and TRBJ1-4; TRBD1 matches at 7 bases. The trim removed 4 bases at V and 2 bases at J, leaving 5 bases unmatched. Germline V gives CDR1 SGHRS, CDR2 YFSETQ. This CDR3 has 15 residues. The CDR3 region is CASSISGGTNEKLFF. CDR3 DNA: TGCGCCAGCAGCATCTCAGGGGGGACTAATGAAAAACTGTTTTTT.

The rearrangement joins TRBV4-2 to TRBJ1-4; D is unclear. The V end was cut by 4 bases, the J end by 8 bases, with 14 bases between. The CDR3 extends over 14 amino acids. From germline, CDR1 is LGHNA and CDR2 YNFKEQ. CDR3 DNA: TGTGCCAGCAGCCCTGAGAGGGTAGGGGAAAAACTGTTTTTT. Its protein product is CASSPERVGEKLFF.

This chain joins TRBV2 and TRBJ1-4, with a weak D call TRBD1 (6 bases). The CDR3 contains 14 residues. Trimming removed 7 bases at V and 6 bases at J, with 15 bases between. Germline values: CDR1 SNHLY, CDR2 FYNNEI. The CDR3 coding sequence is TGTGCCAGCACCCTGAGGGGGAAAGATGAAAAACTGTTTTTT. The encoded protein is CASTLRGKDEKLFF.

The chain links TRBV7-9 to TRBJ2-3; 12 bases are shared with TRBD2. This CDR3 is 15 amino acids long. Germline V gene lookup returns CDR1 SEHNR and CDR2 FQNEAQ (reference sequence). The ends lost 2 bases at V and 7 bases at J; junction bases unmatched: 4. CDR3 amino acids: CASSLRTSGENTQYF. The CDR3 nucleotides read TGTGCCAGCAGCTTAAGGACTAGCGGGGAGAATACGCAGTATTTT.